This TCR beta chain was sequenced during a study of blood T cells in healthy people across ages (dated by TCRdb to the mid-2010s). Broadly, across the study: Template switching captured roughly one uniquely barcoded TCR beta cDNA molecule per two T cells in model experiments. Using deep sequencing normalized with unique cDNA molecular identifiers, the study measured how TCR beta repertoire diversity changes with age. Using the same blood draw, the study looked at two additional independent replicas of 1 million unique cDNA reads for two donors, one aged 18 to 30 and the other aged 80 or older. The donors were split into four age groups: young (average around 17 years), middle-aged (over 35), aged (more than 60) and long-lived (roughly 88). To avoid experimental bias, donors of different ages were spread randomly across the sequencing lanes. Broader findings and caveats from the paper: Because the CMV infection status of the donors was unknown, age-related changes in expanded clonotypes may potentially have been confounded. Compared with the aged group, more naive CD4+ T cells, fewer expanded clones and increased TCR diversity were shown by the long-lived group, suggesting age selection. Observed TCR beta diversity correlated strongly with the percentage of naive T cells measured by flow cytometry. Estimates of total diversity from one million sequenced T cells were regarded as lower bounds and underestimates. Bulk unsorted PBMC profiling prevented conclusive comparison of naive and antigen-experienced compartments. Observed TCR beta diversity per million T cells fell roughly linearly with age, and a significant reduction was already apparent by age around 40.

The roughly 38 donors, aged about 6 to 100 years, were systemically healthy Caucasian individuals from Russia. Each donor gave ten milliliters of peripheral blood, collected into EDTA-treated Vacutainer tubes. PBMCs were isolated by Ficoll-Paque density-gradient centrifugation, with at least 6 million obtained per sample. Total RNA was extracted from PBMCs with Trizol reagent, with at least 5.5 micrograms obtained per sample. For every donor, flow cytometry on a PBMC aliquot measured the percentage of naive CD45RAhigh/CD27high T cells. CDR1 GTSNPN and CDR2 SVGIG were looked up in the germline V gene (reference sequence). The CDR3 covers 14 residues, taking in both the cysteine and the phenylalanine. Just CDR3 DNA is preserved here, 42 bases in frame from base 1. Trimming leaves V shorter by 3 bases and J shorter by 3 bases, with the junction holding 8 bases beyond the gene matches. Turning to this clonotype: What this receptor recognizes is not known. One base away there is no much larger clone; base qualities are not given.

Library generation was performed with 5' RACE. The sequencing machine was an Illumina HiSeq 2500. A second PCR of about 6 to 11 cycles was run with a J-beta primer mix and a sample-barcoded 5' primer. A unique molecular identifier was introduced onto each TCR beta cDNA molecule by a template-switch 5' adaptor carrying 12 random nucleotides. At least 2.5 million CDR3-containing paired-end reads were obtained from each sample. All of the RNA was converted into first-strand cDNA using the Mint cDNA synthesis kit, with a TRBC-specific oligonucleotide serving as the primer. After uracil-DNA glycosylase treatment, a first 18-cycle PCR used universal primers M1SS and BC2_uni_R on all cDNA. In the original analysis: For normalization, 1 million high-quality reads were randomly selected from each sample, with every read carrying a distinct molecular identifier. Instead of being binned into consensus sequences, reads that shared molecular identifiers were thrown out. MiTCR, with a Q25 quality threshold and the strictest error-elimination algorithm, was used for CDR3 identification, clonotype clustering and error correction. A nonparametric unseen species model with Euler transformation was used to estimate lower-bound total TCR beta diversity. TCRdb trimmed public reads at Q25 via fastp, called clones via MiXCR and kept in-frame beta chains. Each CDR3 protein appears once, grouped with its most common genes and DNA. The V and J calls, along with clone size, are taken from TCRdb and not from the paper's own processing. Here the sample has roughly 800,000 distinct CDR3 sequences; over 45% occur a single time. The top ten clonotypes cover 20% to 25% of the sample.

Sequenced input: blood. The receptor was isolated from a man younger than 40 in good health. The receptor chain draws on TRBV30 and TRBJ2-7, and TRBD2 aligns with 7 junction nucleotides. The CDR3 reads CAWSGRAGLYEQYF. The sequence in DNA is TGTGCCTGGAGCGGAAGAGCGGGACTCTACGAGCAGTACTTC.